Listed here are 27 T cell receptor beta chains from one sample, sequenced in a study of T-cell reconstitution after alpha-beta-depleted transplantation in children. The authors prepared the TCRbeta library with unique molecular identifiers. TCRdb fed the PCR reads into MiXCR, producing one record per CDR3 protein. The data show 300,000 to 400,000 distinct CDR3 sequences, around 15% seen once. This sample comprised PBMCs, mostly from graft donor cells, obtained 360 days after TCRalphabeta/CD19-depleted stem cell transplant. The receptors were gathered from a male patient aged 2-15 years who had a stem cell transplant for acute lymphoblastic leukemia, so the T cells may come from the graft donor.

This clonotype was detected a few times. CDR3 loop: CASSEASGPNQPQHF. Written as DNA, the CDR3 is TGTGCCAGCAGTGAAGCCTCGGGACCCAATCAGCCCCAGCATTTT. The gene calls are TRBV2 and TRBJ1-5; tentatively, D is TRBD1 (5 bases). Germline V gives CDR1 SNHLY, CDR2 FYNNEI. The CDR3 has 15 amino acids. V was pared by 0 bases and J by 3 bases, with 9 bases between. Based on the CDR3 plus reference TRBV2 and TRBJ1-5, the full variable domain is EPEVTQTPSHQVTQMGQEVILRCVPISNHLYFYWYRQILGQKVEFLVSFYNNEISEKSEIFDDQFSVERPDGSNFTLKIRSTKLEDSAMYFCASSEASGPNQPQHFGDGTRLSIL.

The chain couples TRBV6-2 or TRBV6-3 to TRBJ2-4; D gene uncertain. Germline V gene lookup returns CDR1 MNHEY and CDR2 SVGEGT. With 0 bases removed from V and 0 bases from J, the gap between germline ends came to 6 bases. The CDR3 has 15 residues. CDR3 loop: CASSYSMLAKNIQYF. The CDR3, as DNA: TGTGCCAGCAGTTACTCAATGCTAGCCAAAAACATTCAGTACTTC.

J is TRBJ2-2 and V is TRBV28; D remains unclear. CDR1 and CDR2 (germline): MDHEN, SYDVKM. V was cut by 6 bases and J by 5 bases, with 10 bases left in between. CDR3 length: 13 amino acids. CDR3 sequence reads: CASSFRPTGELFF. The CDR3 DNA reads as TGTGCCAGCAGCTTTAGACCGACCGGGGAGCTGTTTTTT.

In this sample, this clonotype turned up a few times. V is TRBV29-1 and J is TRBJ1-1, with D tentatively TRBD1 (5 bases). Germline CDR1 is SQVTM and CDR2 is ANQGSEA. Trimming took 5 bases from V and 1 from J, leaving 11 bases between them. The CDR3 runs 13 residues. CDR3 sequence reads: CSVMGGRNTEAFF. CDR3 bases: TGCAGCGTTATGGGGGGAAGGAACACTGAAGCTTTCTTT.

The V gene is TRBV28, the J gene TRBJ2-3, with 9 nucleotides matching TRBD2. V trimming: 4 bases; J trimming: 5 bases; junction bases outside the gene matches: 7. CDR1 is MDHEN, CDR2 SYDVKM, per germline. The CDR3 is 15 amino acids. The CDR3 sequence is CASSSTSGLRDTQYF. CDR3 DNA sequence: TGTGCCAGCAGTTCGACTAGCGGCCTGAGAGATACGCAGTATTTT.

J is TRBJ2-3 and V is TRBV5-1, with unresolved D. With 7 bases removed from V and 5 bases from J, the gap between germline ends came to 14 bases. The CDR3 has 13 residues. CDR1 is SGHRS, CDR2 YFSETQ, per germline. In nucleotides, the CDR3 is TGCGCCAGCGGGAATGGCAGGATAGATACGCAGTATTTT. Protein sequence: CASGNGRIDTQYF.

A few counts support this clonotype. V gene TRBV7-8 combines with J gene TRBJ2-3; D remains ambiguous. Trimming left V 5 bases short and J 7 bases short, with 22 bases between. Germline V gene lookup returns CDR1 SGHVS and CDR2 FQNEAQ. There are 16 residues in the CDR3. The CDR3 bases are TGTGCCAGCAGCCGATACGAGACGGGCGCCGGCAATACGCAGTATTTT. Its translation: CASSRYETGAGNTQYF.

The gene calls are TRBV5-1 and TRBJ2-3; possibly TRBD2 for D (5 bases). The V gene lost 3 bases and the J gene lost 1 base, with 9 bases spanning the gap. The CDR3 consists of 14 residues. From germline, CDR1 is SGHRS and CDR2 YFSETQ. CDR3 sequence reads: CASSSGLGTDTQYF. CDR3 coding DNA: TGCGCCAGCAGCTCAGGACTGGGCACAGATACGCAGTATTTT.

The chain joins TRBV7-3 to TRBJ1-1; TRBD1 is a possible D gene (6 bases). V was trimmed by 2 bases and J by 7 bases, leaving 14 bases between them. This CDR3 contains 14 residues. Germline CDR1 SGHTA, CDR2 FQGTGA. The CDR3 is CASSLRPGGGEAFF. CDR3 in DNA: TGTGCCAGCAGCTTACGGCCGGGAGGGGGTGAAGCTTTCTTT.

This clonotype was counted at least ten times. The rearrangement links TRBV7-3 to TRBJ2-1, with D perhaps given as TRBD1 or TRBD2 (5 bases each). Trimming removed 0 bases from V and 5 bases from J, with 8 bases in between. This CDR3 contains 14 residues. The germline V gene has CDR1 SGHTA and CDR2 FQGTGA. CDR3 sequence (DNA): TGTGCCAGCAGCTTAACCGGGACGGACAATGAGCAGTTCTTC. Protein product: CASSLTGTDNEQFF. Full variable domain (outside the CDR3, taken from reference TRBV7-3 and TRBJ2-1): GAGVSQTPSNKVTEKGKYVELRCDPISGHTALYWYRQSLGQGPEFLIYFQGTGAADDSGLPNDRFFAVRPEGSVSTLKIQRTERGDSAVYLCASSLTGTDNEQFFGPGTRLTVL.

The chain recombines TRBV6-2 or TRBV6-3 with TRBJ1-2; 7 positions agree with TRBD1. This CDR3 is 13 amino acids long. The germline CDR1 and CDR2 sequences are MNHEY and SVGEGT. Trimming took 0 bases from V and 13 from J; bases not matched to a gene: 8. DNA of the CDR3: TGTGCCAGCAGTTACTCGTCCGGGACAGTGGGCACCTTC. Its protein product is CASSYSSGTVGTF.

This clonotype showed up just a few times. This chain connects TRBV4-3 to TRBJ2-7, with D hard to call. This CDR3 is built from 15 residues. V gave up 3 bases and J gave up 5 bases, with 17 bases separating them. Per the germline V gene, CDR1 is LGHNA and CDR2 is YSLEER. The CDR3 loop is CASSHQAQGIDEQYF. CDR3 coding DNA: TGCGCCAGCAGCCATCAGGCCCAAGGAATCGACGAGCAGTACTTC.

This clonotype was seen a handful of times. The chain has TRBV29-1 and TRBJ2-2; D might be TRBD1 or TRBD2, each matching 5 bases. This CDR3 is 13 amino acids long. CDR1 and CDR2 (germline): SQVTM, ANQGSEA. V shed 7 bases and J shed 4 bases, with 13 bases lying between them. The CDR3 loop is CSAEGQPTGELFF. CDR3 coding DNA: TGCAGCGCCGAGGGGCAGCCCACCGGGGAGCTGTTTTTT.

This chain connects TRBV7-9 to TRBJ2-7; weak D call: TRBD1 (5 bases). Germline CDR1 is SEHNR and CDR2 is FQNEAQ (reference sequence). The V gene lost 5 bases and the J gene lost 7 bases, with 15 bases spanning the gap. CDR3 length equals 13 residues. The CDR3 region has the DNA TGTGCCAGCAGCACGCGAACCAGGGATGAGCAGTACTTC. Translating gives CASSTRTRDEQYF.

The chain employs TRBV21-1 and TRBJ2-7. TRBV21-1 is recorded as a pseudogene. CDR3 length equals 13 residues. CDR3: CASSKGPAYEQYF. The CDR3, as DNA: TGTGCCAGCAGCAAAGGACCCGCCTACGAGCAGTACTTC.

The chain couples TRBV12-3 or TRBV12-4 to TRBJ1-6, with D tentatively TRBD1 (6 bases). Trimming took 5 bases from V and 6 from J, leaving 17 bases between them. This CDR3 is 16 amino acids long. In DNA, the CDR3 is TGTGCCAGCAGTCCCCAGTGGCAGGGGAGTAATTCACCCCTCCACTTT. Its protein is CASSPQWQGSNSPLHF.

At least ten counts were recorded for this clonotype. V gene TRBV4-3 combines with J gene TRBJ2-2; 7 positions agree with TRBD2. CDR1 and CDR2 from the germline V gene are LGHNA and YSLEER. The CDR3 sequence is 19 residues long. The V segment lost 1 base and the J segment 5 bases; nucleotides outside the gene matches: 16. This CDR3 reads CASSQGSGTISLATGELFF. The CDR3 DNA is TGCGCCAGCAGCCAAGGTTCCGGGACTATATCTCTCGCTACCGGGGAGCTGTTTTTT.

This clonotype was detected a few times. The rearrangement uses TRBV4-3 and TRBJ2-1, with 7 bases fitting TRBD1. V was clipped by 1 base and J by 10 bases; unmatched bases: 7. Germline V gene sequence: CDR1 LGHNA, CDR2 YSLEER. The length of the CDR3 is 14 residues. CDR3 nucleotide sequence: TGCGCCAGCAGCCAAGTAGGTGGACAGGCCGAGCAGTTCTTC. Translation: CASSQVGGQAEQFF.

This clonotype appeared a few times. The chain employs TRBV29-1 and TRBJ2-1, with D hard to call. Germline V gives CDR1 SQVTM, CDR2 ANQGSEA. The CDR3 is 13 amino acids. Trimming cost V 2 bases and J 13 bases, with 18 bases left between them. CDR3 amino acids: CSVEPRAFDYQFF. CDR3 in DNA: TGCAGCGTTGAACCGAGAGCCTTTGATTATCAGTTCTTC.

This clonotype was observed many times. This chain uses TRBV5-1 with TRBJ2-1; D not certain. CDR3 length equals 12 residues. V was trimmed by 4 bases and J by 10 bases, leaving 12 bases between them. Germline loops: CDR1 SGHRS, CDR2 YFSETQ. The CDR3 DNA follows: TGCGCCAGCAGCGTATCTAGAAAAGAGCAGTTCTTC. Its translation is CASSVSRKEQFF. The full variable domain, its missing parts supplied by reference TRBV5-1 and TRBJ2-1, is KAGVTQTPRYLIKTRGQQVTLSCSPISGHRSVSWYQQTPGQGLQFLFEYFSETQRNKGNFPGRFSGRQFSNSRSEMNVSTLELGDSALYLCASSVSRKEQFFGPGTRLTVL.

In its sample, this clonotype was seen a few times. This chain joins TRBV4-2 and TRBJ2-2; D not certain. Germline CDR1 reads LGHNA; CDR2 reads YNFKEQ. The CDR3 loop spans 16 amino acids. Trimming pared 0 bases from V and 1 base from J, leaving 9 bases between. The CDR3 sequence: CASSQDTPGNTGELFF. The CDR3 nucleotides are TGTGCCAGCAGCCAAGACACCCCTGGGAACACCGGGGAGCTGTTTTTT.

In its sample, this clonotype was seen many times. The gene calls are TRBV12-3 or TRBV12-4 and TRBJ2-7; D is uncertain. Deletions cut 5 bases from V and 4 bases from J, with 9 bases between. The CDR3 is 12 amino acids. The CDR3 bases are TGTGCCAGCAGTCCAGCAGGTTACGAGCAGTACTTC. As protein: CASSPAGYEQYF.

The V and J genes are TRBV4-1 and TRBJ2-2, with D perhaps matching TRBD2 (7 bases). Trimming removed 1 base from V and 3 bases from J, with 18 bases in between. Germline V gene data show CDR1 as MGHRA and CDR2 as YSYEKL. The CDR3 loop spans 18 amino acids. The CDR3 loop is CASSQGAWGGADTGELFF. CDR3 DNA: TGCGCCAGCAGCCAAGGAGCTTGGGGGGGCGCCGACACCGGGGAGCTGTTTTTT.

The CDR3 coding sequence is TGCAGTGCTAGAATAGGGTGGAAAGATACGCAGTATTTT. Protein: CSARIGWKDTQYF. The chain has TRBV20-1 and TRBJ2-3; no clear D gene. CDR1 DFQATT and CDR2 SNEGSKA come from the germline V gene (reference sequence). The CDR3 loop spans 13 amino acids. V was trimmed by 2 bases and J by 5 bases, leaving 11 bases between them.

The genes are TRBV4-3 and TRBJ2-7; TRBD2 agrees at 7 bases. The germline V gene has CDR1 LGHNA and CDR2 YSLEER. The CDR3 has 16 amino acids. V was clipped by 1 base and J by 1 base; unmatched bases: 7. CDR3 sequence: CASSQVEPSGSYEQYF. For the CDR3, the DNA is TGCGCCAGCAGCCAAGTTGAGCCTAGCGGTTCCTACGAGCAGTACTTC.

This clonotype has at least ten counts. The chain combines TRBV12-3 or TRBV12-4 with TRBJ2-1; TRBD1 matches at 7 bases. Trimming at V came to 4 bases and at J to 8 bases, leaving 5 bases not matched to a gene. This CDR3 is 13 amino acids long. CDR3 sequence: CASSSNRGDEQFF. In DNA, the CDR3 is TGTGCCAGCAGTTCAAACAGGGGAGATGAGCAGTTCTTC.

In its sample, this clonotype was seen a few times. CDR3 coding DNA: TGTGCCAGCAGCCCCTCCCTACAGATGCCCCTCAATCAGCCCCAGCATTTT. Protein sequence: CASSPSLQMPLNQPQHF. The chain combines TRBV28 with TRBJ1-5; D is unresolved. Trimming stripped 6 bases from V and 3 bases from J, with 21 bases between. The CDR3 sequence is 17 residues long. Germline V CDR1 and CDR2: MDHEN, SYDVKM.